The text below deals with one T cell receptor beta chain. The data belong to a study of blood T cells in healthy people across ages. The CDR3 length is 13 residues. Germline CDR1 DFQATT, CDR2 SNEGSKA (reference sequence). Using a J-beta primer mix together with a sample-barcoded 5' primer, a second PCR was run for roughly 7 to 11 cycles. MiXCR, run by TCRdb on the 5' RACE reads, gives a single entry per CDR3 protein. This sample has about 720,000 distinct CDR3 sequences; 22% occur once, and the top ten carry under 25%. Sequencing was carried out using blood. The V and J genes are TRBV20-1 and TRBJ2-1; D unresolved. The last part of the DNA fits TRBJ2-5 better; the J call may be wrong. The source of this sequence is a man in his sixties or seventies in good health. The CDR3 sequence is CSARVDARETQYF. The CDR3 bases are TGCAGTGCTAGAGTAGACGCCAGAGAGACCCAGTACTTC.